These T cell receptor beta chains were read from a single sample in a study of blood T cell repertoires in COVID-19. This table comes from immunoSEQ multiplex PCR, and its TCRdb copy is limited to in-frame clones, with some not included. The sample includes tens of thousands of clones, 75% to 95% of them seen just once. Sample: peripheral blood. These receptors all stem from a man aged 60 to 69 with acute or convalescent COVID-19. Both conserved end residues are part of each CDR3. Fields, in order: V gene, clone size, CDR3 protein. Clone size is not always given. Where it is, it says once, few, many or a class for expanded clones.

v_gene: TRBV5-1; abundance: NA; CDR3aa: CASSSGSRNTEAFF
v_gene: TRBV28; abundance: NA; CDR3aa: CASRATGTGNSYEQYF
v_gene: TRBV27; abundance: NA; CDR3aa: CASSFHQGQGYTF
v_gene: TRBV11-3; abundance: NA; CDR3aa: CASSSTSGGSSYNEQFF
v_gene: TRBV7-3; abundance: NA; CDR3aa: CASSPIGVGSENEQFF
v_gene: TRBV24-1; abundance: NA; CDR3aa: CATSERTFTGELFF
v_gene: TRBV7-9; abundance: NA; CDR3aa: CASSSTGVANEKLFF
v_gene: TRBV30; abundance: NA; CDR3aa: CAWTHTANTEAFF
v_gene: TRBV7-3; abundance: NA; CDR3aa: CASSLLGQGAPAGELFF
v_gene: TRBV14; abundance: NA; CDR3aa: CASSQVQQETQYF
v_gene: TRBV6-2/TRBV6-3; abundance: NA; CDR3aa: CASSFTANTEAFF
v_gene: TRBV6-5; abundance: few; CDR3aa: CASSPDSNYGYTF
v_gene: TRBV11-2; abundance: once; CDR3aa: CASSLALAGSGGYQETQYF
v_gene: TRBV28; abundance: NA; CDR3aa: CASSYPGRADETQYF
v_gene: TRBV6-2/TRBV6-3; abundance: NA; CDR3aa: CASSPGTSGTSYNEQFF
v_gene: TRBV6-6; abundance: NA; CDR3aa: CASSYGMAGEYNEQFF
v_gene: TRBV7-6; abundance: NA; CDR3aa: CASSSAPAGGPTDTQYF
v_gene: TRBV28; abundance: NA; CDR3aa: CASRAGGRPKHVQYF
v_gene: TRBV27; abundance: NA; CDR3aa: CASAPSTDQPQHF
v_gene: TRBV27; abundance: NA; CDR3aa: CASSLGKAVEAFF
v_gene: TRBV5-4; abundance: NA; CDR3aa: CASSLYHEQFF
v_gene: TRBV7-3; abundance: NA; CDR3aa: CASSRTGENTGELFF
v_gene: TRBV5-1; abundance: NA; CDR3aa: CASSWGVGLAAEQYF
v_gene: TRBV9; abundance: once; CDR3aa: CASSVSGSGNEQFF
v_gene: TRBV5-1; abundance: NA; CDR3aa: CASSLIAGGGNEQFF
v_gene: TRBV23-1; abundance: NA; CDR3aa: CASSQSRAGVAIGNTIYF
v_gene: TRBV7-8; abundance: NA; CDR3aa: CASSPPVGEQFF